Listed below are T cell receptor beta chains from one sample, sequenced in a study. MiXCR, run by TCRdb on the multiplex PCR reads, gives a single entry per CDR3 protein. Found here are some 2,400 distinct CDR3 sequences, approximately 2.4% of them singletons; the top ten hold 9.5% to 12%. What was sequenced was tumor-infiltrating Tregs sorted from the breast tumor. All receptors derive from a female donor with breast cancer. Both conserved end residues are part of each CDR3. Fields, in order: V gene, J gene, CDR3 protein.

TRBV12-3/TRBV12-4	TRBJ1-2	CASSLAQRGSYYGYTF
TRBV12-3/TRBV12-4	TRBJ1-2	CASSLQAAVGYTF
TRBV12-3/TRBV12-4	TRBJ1-2	CASSLGSVYGYTF
TRBV12-3/TRBV12-4	TRBJ1-2	CASSQETGLGYGYTF
TRBV12-3/TRBV12-4	TRBJ1-2	CASSLRFLNGYTF
TRBV12-3/TRBV12-4	TRBJ1-2	CASSRPGQYYGYTF
TRBV12-3/TRBV12-4	TRBJ1-2	CASSFYAESASYGYTF
TRBV12-3/TRBV12-4	TRBJ1-2	CASGPTFYGYTF
TRBV12-3/TRBV12-4	TRBJ1-2	CASSSSANYGYTF
TRBV12-3/TRBV12-4	TRBJ1-2	CASSFSAGYYGYTF
TRBV12-3/TRBV12-4	TRBJ1-2	CASSLKSGVYGYTF
TRBV12-3/TRBV12-4	TRBJ1-2	CASSLVVTGNPFGYTF
TRBV12-3/TRBV12-4	TRBJ1-2	CASSSGTGNYGYTF
TRBV12-3/TRBV12-4	TRBJ1-2	CASSKTGYGYTF
TRBV12-3/TRBV12-4	TRBJ1-2	CASQYRGNYGYTF
TRBV12-3/TRBV12-4	TRBJ1-2	CASSVPGQSTSGYTF
TRBV12-3/TRBV12-4	TRBJ1-2	CASSQSGRTNYGYTF
TRBV12-3/TRBV12-4	TRBJ1-2	CASSLWGVRGYTF
TRBV12-3/TRBV12-4	TRBJ1-2	CASSLVAYGYTF
TRBV12-3/TRBV12-4	TRBJ1-2	CASSFSQNYGYTF
TRBV12-3/TRBV12-4	TRBJ1-2	CASTVGRWLGWGYTF
TRBV12-3/TRBV12-4	TRBJ1-2	CASRDLTGMDGYTF